This entry lists 20 T cell receptor beta chains sequenced from one sample in a study of cytomegalovirus exposure and HLA in healthy donors. Primers for the PCR totalled 60 Vbeta and 13 Jbeta. Profiled with immunoSEQ multiplex PCR; TCRdb holds only in-frame clones, not every one. Here the sample spans 200,000 to 250,000 clones, about 78% being singletons. Sequencing input: PBMCs. Receptors originate from a male donor in good health and CMV-seronegative.

The chain couples TRBV15 to TRBJ2-4, with D possibly TRBD2 on 6 matching bases. CDR1 LNHNV and CDR2 YYDKDF come from the germline V gene (reference sequence). The V end was cut by 0 bases, the J end by 6 bases, with 12 bases between. CDR3 length: 15 residues. CDR3: CATSRDPSGVNIQYF. In nucleotides, the CDR3 is TGTGCCACCAGCAGAGATCCTTCGGGGGTAAACATTCAGTACTTC.

The chain links TRBV4-1 to TRBJ2-3; 12 bases line up with TRBD2. The germline V gene encodes CDR1 MGHRA and CDR2 YSYEKL. CDR3 size: 18 residues. The junction had 8 bases not matched to a gene; V was cut back by 4 bases and J by 0 bases. The CDR3 is CASSPGLAGTTSTDTQYF. For the CDR3, the DNA is TGCGCCAGCAGCCCCGGACTAGCGGGAACAACTAGCACAGATACGCAGTATTTT.

J is TRBJ2-7 and V is TRBV27; 7 nucleotides align to TRBD2. The V gene's germline CDR1 is MNHEY and CDR2 SMNVEV (reference sequence). J gave up 0 bases and V 6 bases, and 17 bases lay outside the gene matches. The CDR3 has 18 residues. The CDR3 sequence: CASRSQQLTSPSSYEQYF. The DNA of the CDR3 is TGTGCCAGCAGGTCACAACAGCTGACTAGCCCCAGCTCCTACGAGCAGTACTTC.

This clone was observed once. V gene TRBV27 combines with J gene TRBJ2-6; D is uncertain. CDR1 is MNHEY and CDR2 is SMNVEV in the germline V gene (reference sequence). The CDR3 has 13 amino acids. The germline V and J ends were trimmed by 6 bases and 1 base, with 4 bases remaining between them. CDR3 bases: TGTGCCAGCAGCCCTTCTGGGGCCAACGTCCTGACTTTC. Translating it yields CASSPSGANVLTF.

The chain joins TRBV7-8 to TRBJ1-2; D gene uncertain. The CDR3 extends over 14 amino acids. The germline gives CDR1 SGHVS, CDR2 FQNEAQ. Trimming shortened V by 0 bases and J by 1 base, and 6 bases separated the two germline ends. CDR3 in DNA: TGTGCCAGCAGCTTAGCGCTCAGTAACTATGGCTACACCTTC. It encodes CASSLALSNYGYTF.

CDR3 in DNA: TGTGCCAGCAGCTTGGGACAGGGATTAAGCGAGCGACATGAAAATAAGCAGTTCTTC. Encoded protein: CASSLGQGLSERHENKQFF. The V and J genes are TRBV5-6 and TRBJ2-1, with 7 bases identical to TRBD1. This CDR3 spans 19 amino acids. V dropped 0 bases and J dropped 11; count of bases not matched to a gene: 23. CDR1 is SGHDT and CDR2 is YYEEEE in the germline V gene.

This clone was seen only once. The V gene is TRBV4-1, the J gene TRBJ2-5, with TRBD2 matching 10 bases. The end of the DNA fits TRBJ2-7 better, so the J call may be wrong. This CDR3 is built from 14 residues. CDR1 and CDR2 (germline): MGHRA, YSYEKL. The DNA of the CDR3 is TGCGCCAGCAGCTCACTAGCGGGACCCTACGAGCAGTACTTC. Translating gives CASSSLAGPYEQYF.

Note on this clone: Its ends do not fully match the called genes, so a read error is possible. The same CDR3 also results from other DNA sequences found in this sample. The chain combines TRBV19 with TRBJ2-2; the match to TRBD1 covers 7 bases. This CDR3 contains 14 residues. The V gene's germline CDR1 is LNHDA and CDR2 SQIVND (reference sequence). This chain's CDR3 is CASSVGQNTGELFF. The CDR3 DNA sequence: TGTGCCAGTAGTGTGGGACAGAACACAGGGGAGCTGTTTTTT. Drawing the rest from reference TRBV19 and TRBJ2-2, the complete variable domain is DGGITQSPKYLFRKEGQNVTLSCEQNLNHDAMYWYRQDPGQGLRLIYYSQIVNDFQKGDIAEGYSVSREKKESFPLTVTSAQKNPTAFYLCASSVGQNTGELFFGEGSRLTVL.

The chain is built from TRBV4-1 and TRBJ2-1; D gene ambiguous. The ends were cut back, 1 base at V and 0 bases at J, with 10 bases in the middle. The germline V gene has CDR1 MGHRA and CDR2 YSYEKL. The CDR3 covers 16 residues. The CDR3 sequence: CASSQGPGYSYNEQFF. The CDR3 coding sequence is TGCGCCAGCAGCCAAGGTCCCGGGTACTCCTACAATGAGCAGTTCTTC.

The rearrangement joins TRBV5-1 to TRBJ2-1; 11 bases fit TRBD2. Germline V CDR1 and CDR2: SGHRS, YFSETQ. The CDR3 consists of 17 residues. V was clipped by 0 bases and J by 2 bases; unmatched bases: 4. CDR3 region: CASSLVAGGITYNEQFF. The CDR3 nucleotides read TGCGCCAGCAGCTTGGTAGCGGGAGGGATTACCTACAATGAGCAGTTCTTC.

J is TRBJ2-1 and V is TRBV6-1, with 7 positions matching TRBD2. The V gene's germline CDR1 is MNHNS and CDR2 SASEGT. Trimming cost V 6 bases and J 6 bases; bases outside gene matches: 5. There are 13 residues in the CDR3. Written as DNA, the CDR3 is TGTGCCAGCAGGATGACTAGCTCCAATGAGCAGTTCTTC. Its protein product is CASRMTSSNEQFF.

The chain joins TRBV13 to TRBJ1-2; D possibly corresponds to TRBD1 (6 bases). Between the trimmed V and J ends, which lost 3 bases and 8 bases, there was a span of 13 bases. CDR1 and CDR2 (germline): PRHDT, FYEKMQ (reference sequence). The CDR3 is 13 residues long. The DNA of the CDR3 is TGTGCCAGCAGCTTGATACAGGGTCGCGGCTACACCTTC. Translation: CASSLIQGRGYTF.

This sequence joins TRBV5-4 and TRBJ2-4, with TRBD1 matching 7 bases. The CDR3 sequence is 16 residues long. Germline CDR1 is SGHNT and CDR2 is YYREEE (reference sequence). Trimming removed 4 bases from V and 0 bases from J; junction bases left unmatched: 7. CDR3 residues: CASSPGTALAKNIQYF. In nucleotides, the CDR3 is TGTGCCAGCAGCCCCGGGACAGCTCTAGCCAAAAACATTCAGTACTTC.

This clone came up a few times. The V call is TRBV28, the J call TRBJ1-1; TRBD1 might be the D (6 bases). Trimming stripped 5 bases from V and 3 bases from J, with 16 bases between. The CDR3 consists of 15 residues. Looked up from germline, CDR1 is MDHEN and CDR2 is SYDVKM. The CDR3 loop reads CASSPTLGGYTEAFF. In DNA, the CDR3 is TGTGCCAGCAGTCCGACTTTAGGGGGTTACACTGAAGCTTTCTTT.

The chain uses TRBV11-2 and TRBJ2-7; TRBD1 aligns across 10 bases. The CDR3 consists of 15 residues. Looked up from germline, CDR1 is SGHAT and CDR2 is FQNNGV. Trimming removed 3 bases from V and 3 bases from J; junction bases left unmatched: 5. CDR3 amino acids: CASSFGTGEFYEQYF. In DNA, the CDR3 is TGTGCCAGCAGCTTCGGGACAGGGGAATTCTACGAGCAGTACTTC.

The rearrangement uses TRBV5-6 and TRBJ2-1; possibly TRBD2 for D (5 bases). V was trimmed by 5 bases and J by 0 bases, leaving 18 bases between them. This CDR3 region has 17 residues. The germline CDR1 and CDR2 sequences are SGHDT and YYEEEE. The CDR3 loop is CASSSPLLEGSYNEQFF. CDR3 DNA sequence: TGTGCCAGCAGTTCCCCCTTGCTTGAGGGCTCCTACAATGAGCAGTTCTTC.

J is TRBJ2-7 and V is TRBV19; 7 positions match TRBD2. V shed 10 bases and J 0 bases; nucleotides not matched to a gene: 9. This CDR3 has 14 amino acids. Germline V gives CDR1 LNHDA, CDR2 SQIVND (reference sequence). Here the CDR3 DNA reads TGTGCCACTGCCTCACTAGCGCCCTCCTACGAGCAGTACTTC. It specifies CATASLAPSYEQYF.

The genes are TRBV29-1 and TRBJ2-4; D is possibly TRBD1 (5 bases). The CDR3 is 15 residues long. The germline V and J ends were trimmed by 0 bases and 9 bases, with 18 bases remaining between them. CDR1 is SQVTM and CDR2 is ANQGSEA in the germline V gene. DNA for the CDR3: TGCAGCGTTGAAGATTTTTTTACAGGCATCAGCATTCAGTACTTC. It codes for CSVEDFFTGISIQYF.

The chain combines TRBV5-1 with TRBJ2-7, with 8 bases aligning to TRBD1. Trimming at V came to 0 bases and at J to 4 bases, leaving 6 bases not matched to a gene. The length of the CDR3 is 15 residues. Germline V lookup: CDR1 SGHRS, CDR2 YFSETQ. The CDR3 region is CASSLEDRVKYEQYF. The CDR3 DNA follows: TGCGCCAGCAGCTTGGAGGACAGGGTAAAGTACGAGCAGTACTTC.

This clone has more than one count but fewer than ten. The genes are TRBV5-1 and TRBJ1-1, with 8 bases lining up with TRBD1. Germline loops: CDR1 SGHRS, CDR2 YFSETQ. V shed 0 bases and J 6 bases; nucleotides not matched to a gene: 7. CDR3 size: 15 residues. CDR3 nucleotide sequence: TGCGCCAGCAGCTTGGGAAGGACAGGGAGCCCTGAAGCTTTCTTT. Its protein is CASSLGRTGSPEAFF.